This TCR beta chain was recorded in a study of blood T cell repertoires in COVID-19 (dated by TCRdb to 2018 to 2021). About the study as a whole: Samples from collaborators originated in the United States, Italy and Spain and spanned both the acute and convalescent phases of COVID-19. The material from the prospective study consisted of cDNA or gDNA derived from T cells, B-cell-depleted T cells, or PBMCs. Deeply sampled blood TCRbeta repertoires from subjects exposed to, actively infected with, or recovered from COVID-19 were included in the dataset. A freely available public database, intended as a resource for researchers studying the immune response to SARS-CoV-2, is where the repertoires were released. The samples were drawn from two sources: the first 160 participants of the ongoing ImmuneRACE study, and some 1,300 subjects contributed by 6 global collaborators. A de-identified subject ID, COVID-19 status, age in years and sex were almost always included in the sample metadata. HLA class I and class II types, where available, came from metadata supplied by the sample provider rather than from assay-based typing. Findings and caveats that apply to the study as a whole: The quantity of clinical and demographic metadata differed by source and by participant and was supplied without curation.

Ends trimmed: V by 6 bases, J by 5 bases; bases unmatched to a gene: 11. The CDR3 spans 15 residues, from the cysteine through the phenylalanine. Left in the record is the CDR3 DNA by itself, 45 bases read in frame from the first base. The germline V gene yields MDHEN for CDR1 and SYDVKM for CDR2. One collaborating source in Seattle enrolled patients during active infection and followed them longitudinally through the course of disease. Collaborating institutions collected whole blood in K2EDTA tubes following their own protocols. For TCRbeta analysis, collaborators shipped samples as frozen whole blood, isolated PBMCs, or DNA extracted from either of those sample types. The table lists this clone with a few counts. It has no known antigen specificity. Base quality data are lacking; no much larger clone is found one base away. TCRbeta CDR3 regions were amplified from genomic DNA using the immunoSEQ Assay, a bias-controlled multiplex PCR. On the study's bioinformatics: The number of nucleated cells in each sample was estimated from the amplification of reference gene primers within the assay. Sequence reads were collapsed and filtered to measure the absolute abundance of every unique TCRbeta CDR3 rearrangement. For each sample, productive Simpson clonality was calculated as the square root of Simpson's diversity index over productive rearrangements. The immuneACCESS repertoire file appears here via TCRdb, limited to in-frame rearrangements. These files lack a portion of the clones; in checked studies, under half of the deficit traces to unresolved V genes, and the cause of the others is not known. V, J and clone size are taken as reported in that table, and D and trimming were inferred from the DNA itself. The sample table shows 180,000 or so clones, and approximately 80% are seen once. The top ten clonotypes cover around 15% of the sample.

The rearranged chain carries TRBV28 and TRBJ1-1, and TRBD1 aligns with 8 junction nucleotides. Material for sequencing was peripheral blood. This TCR came from a woman aged 65 to 85 with COVID-19, enrolled during active disease. The CDR3 region has the sequence CASSLVTGVRTEAFF. The bases read TGTGCCAGCAGCTTGGTGACAGGGGTGAGGACTGAAGCTTTCTTT.